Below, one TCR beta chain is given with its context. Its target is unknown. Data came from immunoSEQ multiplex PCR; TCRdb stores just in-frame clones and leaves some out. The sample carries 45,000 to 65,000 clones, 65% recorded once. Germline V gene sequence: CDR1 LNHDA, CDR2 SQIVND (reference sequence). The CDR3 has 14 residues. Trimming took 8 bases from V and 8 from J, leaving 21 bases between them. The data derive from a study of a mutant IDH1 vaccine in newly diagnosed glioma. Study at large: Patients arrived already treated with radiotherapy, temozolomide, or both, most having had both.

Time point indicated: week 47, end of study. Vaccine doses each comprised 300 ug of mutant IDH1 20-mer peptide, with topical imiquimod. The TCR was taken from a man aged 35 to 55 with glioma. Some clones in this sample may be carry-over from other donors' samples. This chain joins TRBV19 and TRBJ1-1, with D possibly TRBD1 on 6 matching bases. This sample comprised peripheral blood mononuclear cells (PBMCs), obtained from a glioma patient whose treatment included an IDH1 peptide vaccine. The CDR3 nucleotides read TGTGCCAGTGGCCGGACCGGGACACCCTTCGAAGCTTTCTTT. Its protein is CASGRTGTPFEAFF.